The next 2 T cell receptor beta chains were all read from a single sample in a study of cytomegalovirus exposure and HLA in healthy donors. The primer mix had 60 Vbeta and 13 Jbeta primers. Measured with immunoSEQ multiplex PCR; TCRdb has only the in-frame clones, and not every one. Among approximately 97,000 clones listed, about 81% were seen once. Sequencing input: PBMCs. These receptors originate from a man aged 40-55 years in good health and CMV-seropositive.

V is TRBV15 and J is TRBJ2-5; the D is unclear. CDR1 is LNHNV, CDR2 YYDKDF, per germline (reference sequence). This CDR3 spans 15 amino acids. Deletions cut 3 bases from V and 3 bases from J, with 14 bases between. CDR3 in amino acids: CATSSLLRGEETQYF. The DNA of the CDR3 is TGTGCCACCAGCAGTCTGTTGAGAGGTGAAGAGACCCAGTACTTC.

The V and J genes are TRBV4-1 and TRBJ1-1, with D possibly being TRBD1 (6 bases). CDR3 length: 15 amino acids. Germline loops: CDR1 MGHRA, CDR2 YSYEKL. V dropped 1 base and J dropped 1 base, with 10 bases sitting between them. CDR3 residues: CASSQGSTGNTEAFF. CDR3 nucleotides: TGCGCCAGCAGCCAAGGCTCGACAGGGAACACTGAAGCTTTCTTT.